This is a list of T cell receptor beta chains from one sample in a study of T cells in narcolepsy. Some clones are missing from TCRdb's copy, which holds only in-frame ones; the method was immunoSEQ multiplex PCR. The sample gives 31,000 or so clones, roughly 88% of which show up once; roughly 1.2% is in the top ten. The specimen was CD45RA- memory CD4+ T cells from PBMCs. The source is a human donor with narcolepsy. CDR3s include the opening cysteine and the closing phenylalanine or tryptophan. A D gene is named only where the DNA matches it firmly. The size field is filled for only some rows; it gives once, few, many or a size class.

. TRBJ2-7 TRBV5-1 16 TRBD1 CASSLGGQGPHYEQYF TGCGCCAGCAGCTTGGGCGGACAGGGTCCCCACTACGAGCAGTACTTC
. TRBJ2-1 TRBV9 16 TRBD2 CASSETPGGLSREQFF TGTGCCAGCAGCGAGACGCCGGGAGGTTTATCGCGGGAGCAGTTCTTC
once TRBJ1-2 TRBV10-3 17 . CAISPSIVVTASYGYTF TGTGCCATCAGCCCCAGTATTGTTGTAACTGCATCCTATGGCTACACCTTC
. TRBJ2-7 TRBV28 16 TRBD1 CASSQVRAGGLNEQYF TGTGCCAGCAGCCAAGTTCGGGCAGGGGGCCTCAACGAGCAGTACTTC
. TRBJ1-4 TRBV5-1 13 TRBD1 CASRPGQNEKLFF TGCGCCAGCAGGCCGGGACAGAATGAAAAACTGTTTTTT
once TRBJ1-1 TRBV29-1 12 . CSVRGANTEAFF TGCAGCGTCCGGGGGGCTAACACTGAAGCTTTCTTT
. TRBJ1-1 TRBV4-1 15 . CASSQDQGQGTEAFF TGCGCCAGCAGCCAAGATCAGGGGCAGGGGACTGAAGCTTTCTTT
. TRBJ2-7 TRBV19 13 TRBD1 CASSLRTGDEQYF TGTGCCAGTTCACTCCGGACAGGGGACGAGCAGTACTTC
. TRBJ1-1 TRBV29-1 15 . CSVGFRDTRHTEAFF TGCAGCGTTGGGTTCCGGGACACTAGGCACACTGAAGCTTTCTTT
. TRBJ2-1 TRBV30 14 . CAWREPSSGGKQFF TGTGCCTGGAGAGAACCTTCGTCAGGGGGGAAGCAGTTCTTC
once TRBJ1-4 TRBV6-6 13 TRBD1 CATMGQGREKLFF TGTGCCACCATGGGACAGGGGCGTGAAAAACTGTTTTTT
once TRBJ1-1 TRBV6-5 13 . CASITPWNTEAFF TGTGCCAGCATCACCCCTTGGAACACTGAAGCTTTCTTT
. TRBJ1-2 TRBV27 16 TRBD1 CASSFAGQGKYDGYTF TGTGCCAGCAGTTTCGCAGGACAGGGGAAATATGATGGCTACACCTTC
. TRBJ2-3 TRBV7-2 16 TRBD2 CASSPGLAGGADTQYF TGTGCCAGCAGCCCGGGACTAGCGGGGGGGGCAGATACGCAGTATTTT
once TRBJ1-1 TRBV27 15 TRBD1 CASSARQGQNTEAFF TGTGCCAGCAGTGCCCGACAGGGGCAGAACACTGAAGCTTTCTTT
. TRBJ1-3 TRBV18 16 TRBD1 CASSQPGQLSGNTIYF TGTGCCAGCTCACAACCGGGACAGCTCTCTGGAAACACCATATATTTT
. TRBJ2-2 TRBV21-1 17 . CASSLRRDRGRAGELFF TGTGCCAGCAGCCTTCGCCGGGACAGGGGTAGGGCCGGGGAGCTGTTTTTT
. TRBJ1-3 TRBV15 15 . CATSRGAGAGNTIYF TGTGCCACCAGCAGAGGGGCAGGGGCTGGAAACACCATATATTTT
. TRBJ2-7 TRBV30 15 . CAWSRGTPHGYEQYF TGTGCCTGGAGTCGGGGGACTCCTCACGGCTACGAGCAGTACTTC
. TRBJ1-2 TRBV7-6 12 . CASSFGGYGYTF TGTGCCAGCAGCTTCGGGGGCTATGGCTACACCTTC
. TRBJ2-7 TRBV5-1 14 . CASSLRQGGSEQYF TGCGCCAGCAGCTTGCGACAGGGAGGCAGCGAGCAGTACTTC
. TRBJ2-5 TRBV6-1 13 TRBD2 CASSEREGGTQYF TGTGCCAGCAGCGAGCGGGAGGGAGGGACCCAGTACTTC
. TRBJ2-1 TRBV11-3 20 TRBD2 CASSRRDRGLAGSSYNEQFF TGTGCCAGCAGCCGCCGGGACAGGGGACTAGCGGGTTCTTCCTACAATGAGCAGTTCTTC
. TRBJ2-5 TRBV5-1 13 . CASSRYVQETQYF TGCGCCAGCAGTCGATACGTACAAGAGACCCAGTACTTC
. TRBJ2-5 TRBV18 16 TRBD1 CASSPQGDRGPETQYF TGTGCCAGCTCACCACAGGGGGACAGGGGGCCTGAGACCCAGTACTTC
. TRBJ1-1 TRBV28 14 TRBD1 CASRAGGRYTEAFF TGTGCCAGCAGGGCAGGGGGTCGGTACACTGAAGCTTTCTTT
. TRBJ2-1 TRBV30 16 TRBD1 CAWSVVTQGAYNEQFF TGTGCCTGGAGTGTAGTTACCCAGGGGGCCTACAATGAGCAGTTCTTC
. TRBJ2-3 TRBV2 14 . CASSVTGRPDTQYF TGTGCCAGCAGTGTCACGGGGAGGCCAGATACGCAGTATTTT
. TRBJ1-4 TRBV4-1 15 TRBD1 CASSQEGTGGEKLFF TGCGCCAGCAGCCAAGAAGGGACAGGGGGAGAAAAACTGTTTTTT
. TRBJ2-5 TRBV7-6 14 . CASSFTGYEETQYF TGTGCCAGCAGCTTTACAGGGTACGAAGAGACCCAGTACTTC
. TRBJ2-1 TRBV11-3 15 TRBD2 CASSLLAGGAGEQFF TGTGCCAGCAGCCTCCTAGCGGGAGGAGCGGGAGAGCAGTTCTTC
. TRBJ1-6 TRBV5-1 15 TRBD1 CASSLRTGEDSPLHF TGCGCCAGCAGCTTGAGGACAGGGGAGGATTCACCCCTCCACTTT
. TRBJ2-4 TRBV5-8 14 . CASSLVGSKNIQYF TGTGCCAGCAGCTTGGTAGGGTCCAAAAACATTCAGTACTTC
. TRBJ1-2 TRBV5-6 14 . CASSLGQGIYGYTF TGTGCCAGCAGCTTAGGGCAGGGGATCTATGGCTACACCTTC
. TRBJ2-3 TRBV9 17 . CASSVDVGGLVKDTQYF TGTGCCAGCAGCGTAGATGTAGGGGGGCTGGTTAAGGATACGCAGTATTTT
. TRBJ2-3 TRBV30 14 TRBD1 CAWSTRQGLDTQYF TGTGCCTGGAGTACCAGACAGGGTTTAGATACGCAGTATTTT
. TRBJ2-3 TRBV4-1 18 . CASSQDKSLARHTDTQYF TGCGCCAGCAGCCAAGATAAGAGCCTAGCTAGGCACACAGATACGCAGTATTTT
. TRBJ2-1 TRBV9 16 TRBD2 CASSGIAGGPVNEQFF TGTGCCAGCAGCGGAATAGCGGGGGGGCCGGTCAATGAGCAGTTCTTC